The T cell receptor beta chain under discussion was sequenced for a study of blood T cells in healthy people across ages. For the second PCR, which ran for about 6 to 12 cycles, a sample-barcoded 5' primer and a J-beta primer mix were used. The study obtained at least 2.5 million CDR3-containing paired-end reads from every sample. MiXCR, applied by TCRdb to the 5' RACE reads, yields one record per CDR3 protein. The table has about 640,000 distinct CDR3 sequences, under 70% seen once. Germline V gives CDR1 SNHLY, CDR2 FYNNEI. Trimming removed 1 base from V and 0 bases from J; junction bases left unmatched: 1. The CDR3 covers 17 residues. Total RNA amounts of at least 6 micrograms were extracted per sample.

The sequenced material came from blood. This clonotype was sampled from a man between 60 and 75 years old in good health. This chain connects TRBV2 to TRBJ2-3; 13 bases are shared with TRBD2. DNA of the CDR3: TGTGCCAGCAGTGAAGGACTAGCGGGGGGTAGCACAGATACGCAGTATTTT. Its translation is CASSEGLAGGSTDTQYF.